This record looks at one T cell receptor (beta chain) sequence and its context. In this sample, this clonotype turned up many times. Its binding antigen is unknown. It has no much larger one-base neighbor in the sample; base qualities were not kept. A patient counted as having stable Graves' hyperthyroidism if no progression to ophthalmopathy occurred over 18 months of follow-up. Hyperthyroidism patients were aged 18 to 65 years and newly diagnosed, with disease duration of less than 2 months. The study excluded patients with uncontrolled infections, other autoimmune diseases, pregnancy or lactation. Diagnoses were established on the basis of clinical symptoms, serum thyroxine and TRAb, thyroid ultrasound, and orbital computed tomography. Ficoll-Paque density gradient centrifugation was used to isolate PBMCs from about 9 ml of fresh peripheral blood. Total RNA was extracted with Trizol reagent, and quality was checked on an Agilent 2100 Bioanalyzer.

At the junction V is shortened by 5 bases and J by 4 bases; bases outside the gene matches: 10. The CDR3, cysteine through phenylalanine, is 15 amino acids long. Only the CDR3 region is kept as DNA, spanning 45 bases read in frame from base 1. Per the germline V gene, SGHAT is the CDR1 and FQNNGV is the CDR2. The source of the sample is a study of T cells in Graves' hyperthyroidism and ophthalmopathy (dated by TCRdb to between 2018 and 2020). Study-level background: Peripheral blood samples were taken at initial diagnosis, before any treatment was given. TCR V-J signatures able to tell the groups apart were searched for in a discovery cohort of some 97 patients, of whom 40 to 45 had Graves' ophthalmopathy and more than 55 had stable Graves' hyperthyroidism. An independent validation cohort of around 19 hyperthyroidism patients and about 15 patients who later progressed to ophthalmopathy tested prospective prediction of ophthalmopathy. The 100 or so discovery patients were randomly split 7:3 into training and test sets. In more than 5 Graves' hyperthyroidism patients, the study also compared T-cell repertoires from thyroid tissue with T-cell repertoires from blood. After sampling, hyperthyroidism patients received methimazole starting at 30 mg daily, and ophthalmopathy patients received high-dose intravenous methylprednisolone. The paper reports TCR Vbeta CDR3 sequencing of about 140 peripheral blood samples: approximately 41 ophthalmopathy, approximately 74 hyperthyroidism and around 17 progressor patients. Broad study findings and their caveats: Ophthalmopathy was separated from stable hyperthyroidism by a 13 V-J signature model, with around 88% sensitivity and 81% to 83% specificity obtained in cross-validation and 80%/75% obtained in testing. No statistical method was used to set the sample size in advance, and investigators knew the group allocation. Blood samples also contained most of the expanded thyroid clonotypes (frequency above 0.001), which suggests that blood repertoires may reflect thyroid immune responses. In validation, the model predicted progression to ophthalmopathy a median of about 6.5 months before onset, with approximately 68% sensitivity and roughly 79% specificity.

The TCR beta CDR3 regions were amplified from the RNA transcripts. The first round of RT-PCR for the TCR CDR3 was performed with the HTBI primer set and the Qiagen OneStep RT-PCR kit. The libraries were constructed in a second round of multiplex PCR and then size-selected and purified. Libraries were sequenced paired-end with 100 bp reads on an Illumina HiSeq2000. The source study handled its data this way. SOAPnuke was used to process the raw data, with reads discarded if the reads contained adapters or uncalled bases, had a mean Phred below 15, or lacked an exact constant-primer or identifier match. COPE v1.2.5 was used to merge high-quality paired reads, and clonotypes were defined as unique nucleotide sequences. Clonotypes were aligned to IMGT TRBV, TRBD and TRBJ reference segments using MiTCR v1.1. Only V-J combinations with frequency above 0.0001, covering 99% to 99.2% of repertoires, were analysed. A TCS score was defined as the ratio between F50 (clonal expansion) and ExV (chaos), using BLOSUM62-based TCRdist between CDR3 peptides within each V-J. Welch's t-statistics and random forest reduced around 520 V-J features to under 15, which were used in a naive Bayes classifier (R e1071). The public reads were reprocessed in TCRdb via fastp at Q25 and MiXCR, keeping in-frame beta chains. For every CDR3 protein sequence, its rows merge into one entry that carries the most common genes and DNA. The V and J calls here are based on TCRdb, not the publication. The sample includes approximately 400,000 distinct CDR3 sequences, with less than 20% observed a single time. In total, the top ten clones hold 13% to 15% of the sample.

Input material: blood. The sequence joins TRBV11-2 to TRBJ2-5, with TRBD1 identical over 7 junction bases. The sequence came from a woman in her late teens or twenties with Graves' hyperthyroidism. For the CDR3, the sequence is CASSSLRGGAETQYF. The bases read TGTGCCAGCAGCAGCTTAAGAGGGGGCGCAGAGACCCAGTACTTC.